The next 16 T cell receptor beta chains were all read from a single sample in a study of blood T cells in healthy people across ages. The use of a sample-barcoded 5' primer and a J-beta primer mix characterized a second PCR of roughly 7 to 11 cycles. TCRdb independently ran MiXCR on the 5' RACE reads; one entry per CDR3 protein. Altogether some 1.4 million distinct CDR3 sequences are present, 35% to 45% being singletons, with the ten largest covering less than 8%. Sequenced: blood. These receptors originate from a woman aged 18-35 years in good health.

The V call is TRBV12-3 or TRBV12-4, the J call TRBJ2-3, with TRBD1 as a possible D gene (6 bases). The length of the CDR3 is 13 residues. The ends were cut back, 6 bases at V and 9 bases at J, with 16 bases in the middle. In nucleotides, the CDR3 is TGTGCCAGCAGCCCTGTGAAAGGGGGAACGCAGTATTTT. Its protein is CASSPVKGGTQYF.

Ten or more counts support this clonotype. The V gene is TRBV4-1, the J gene TRBJ2-1; 9 nucleotides align to TRBD2. V was pared by 1 base and J by 3 bases, with 4 bases of the junction left unmatched. The CDR3 extends over 16 amino acids. Germline values: CDR1 MGHRA, CDR2 YSYEKL. The CDR3 bases are TGCGCCAGCAGCCAAGTGCCTAGCGGGGTCTACAATGAGCAGTTCTTC. Translation gives CASSQVPSGVYNEQFF.

This chain joins TRBV20-1 and TRBJ1-2; TRBD1 is a possible D gene (5 bases). The CDR3 runs 12 residues. Germline-derived CDR1 and CDR2 are DFQATT and SNEGSKA (reference sequence). The V gene lost 6 bases and the J gene lost 7 bases, with 15 bases spanning the gap. The CDR3 nucleotides are TGCAGTGCCTGGGCGGGGGACCGTGGCTACACCTTC. Its protein product is CSAWAGDRGYTF.

In its sample, this clonotype was seen a few times. The CDR3: CASGTAPYEQYF. For the CDR3, the DNA is TGTGCTAGTGGTACGGCCCCCTACGAGCAGTACTTC. The chain combines TRBV12-5 with TRBJ2-7; D not certain. The CDR3 totals 12 residues. Per the germline V gene, CDR1 is LGHNT and CDR2 is FRNRAP. Trimming took off 5 bases at V and 2 bases at J, with 7 bases between the two ends.

In its sample, this clonotype was seen a few times. The CDR3 region is CSGLELAGVPQTQYF. The CDR3 DNA reads TGCAGTGGGTTGGAACTAGCGGGAGTTCCGCAGACCCAGTACTTC. The chain carries TRBV20-1 and TRBJ2-5; TRBD2 agrees at 11 bases. CDR3 length: 15 amino acids. Germline V gene lookup returns CDR1 DFQATT and CDR2 SNEGSKA (reference sequence). Trimming cost V 7 bases and J 6 bases; bases outside gene matches: 13.

The V call is TRBV25-1, the J call TRBJ2-5; 9 nucleotides match TRBD1. The CDR3 extends over 14 amino acids. V shed 6 bases, J shed 2 bases, and the junction held 4 bases outside the gene matches. Germline CDR1 MGHDK, CDR2 SYGVNS. In DNA form, the CDR3 reads TGTGCCAGCAGCCGGGACAGGGAACAAGAGACCCAGTACTTC. This codes for CASSRDREQETQYF.

The chain links TRBV28 to TRBJ1-2; the D is unclear. Trimming left V 2 bases short and J 8 bases short, with 9 bases between. Germline assignment: CDR1 MDHEN and CDR2 SYDVKM. The CDR3 loop spans 12 amino acids. CDR3 protein: CASSLIGGGYTF. The CDR3 region has the DNA TGTGCCAGCAGTTTAATTGGAGGCGGCTACACCTTC.

In the case of this clonotype: Germline and junction disagree at one end, which may indicate a read error. V usage is TRBV14 and J usage is TRBJ2-7; 7 positions match TRBD1. Germline loops: CDR1 SGHDN, CDR2 FVKESK. The CDR3 runs to 14 residues. The CDR3 sequence is CASSQGGQAYGQYF. CDR3 DNA sequence: TGTGCCAGCAGCCAAGGCGGACAGGCCTACGGGCAGTACTTC.

CDR3 bases: TGTGCCAGCGGTGGCAGTGGTGGCTACACCTTC. Encoded protein: CASGGSGGYTF. This chain joins TRBV2 and TRBJ1-2; no clear D. The V end was cut by 8 bases, the J end by 7 bases, with 11 bases between. This CDR3 has 11 amino acids. The germline V gene has CDR1 SNHLY and CDR2 FYNNEI.

This rearrangement joins TRBV20-1 to TRBJ1-5; D is ambiguous. Germline CDR1 reads DFQATT; CDR2 reads SNEGSKA (reference sequence). CDR3 size: 13 residues. V lost 4 bases, J lost 0 bases, and 7 bases lay in between. CDR3 amino acids: CSATENSNQPQHF. CDR3 nucleotide sequence: TGCAGTGCTACAGAAAATAGCAATCAGCCCCAGCATTTT.

This clonotype has only a few counts. The chain combines TRBV29-1 with TRBJ2-1, with unresolved D. Per the germline V gene, CDR1 is SQVTM and CDR2 is ANQGSEA. V was pared by 6 bases and J by 1 base, with 16 bases between. The CDR3 is made up of 15 amino acids. DNA of the CDR3: TGCAGCGTAGAAAGACCCATTCAATCCTACAATGAGCAGTTCTTC. It encodes CSVERPIQSYNEQFF.

This clonotype was observed a few times. The chain combines TRBV9 with TRBJ1-2; 7 nucleotides align to TRBD1. The germline CDR1 and CDR2 sequences are SGDLS and YYNGEE. With V trimmed by 5 bases and J by 8 bases, 18 bases remained unmatched. CDR3 length: 16 residues. The CDR3 coding sequence is TGTGCCAGCAGAGTCGGGACAGACGCCCTTCTACCGGGCTACACCTTC. As protein: CASRVGTDALLPGYTF.

As DNA, the CDR3 is TGTGCCAGCAGCGTAGACGGCGGCGAAAATCAGCCCCAGCATTTT. This encodes CASSVDGGENQPQHF. The V call is TRBV9, the J call TRBJ1-5, with D unresolved. Germline CDR1 and CDR2: SGDLS and YYNGEE. V lost 0 bases and J lost 4, with 11 bases in between. This CDR3 contains 15 residues.

Only a few counts were recorded for this clonotype. V and J are TRBV20-1 and TRBJ1-1, with no clear D. Trimming stripped 3 bases from V and 3 bases from J, with 11 bases between. The length of the CDR3 is 13 residues. Germline lookup yields CDR1 DFQATT and CDR2 SNEGSKA (reference sequence). In nucleotides, the CDR3 is TGCAGTGCTAGCCCTGACTGGGACACTGAAGCTTTCTTT. As protein: CSASPDWDTEAFF.

V gene TRBV20-1 combines with J gene TRBJ1-2; D is undetermined. The CDR3 spans 11 residues. V lost 7 bases, J lost 0 bases, and 6 bases lay in between. Germline V CDR1 and CDR2: DFQATT, SNEGSKA (reference sequence). CDR3 in amino acids: CSGRANYGYTF. The CDR3 DNA sequence: TGCAGTGGAAGGGCTAACTATGGCTACACCTTC.

This clonotype appeared a few times. The chain employs TRBV3-1 and TRBJ2-7, with D unresolved. Trimming took 3 bases from V and 0 from J, leaving 9 bases between them. The length of the CDR3 is 14 residues. The germline V gene has CDR1 LGHDT and CDR2 YNNKEL (reference sequence). This CDR3 reads CASSHQPSSYEQYF. CDR3 DNA sequence: TGTGCCAGCAGCCACCAGCCGAGCTCCTACGAGCAGTACTTC.